The 23 T cell receptor beta chains reported below all come from one sample, sequenced in a study of early T cells in non-severe SARS-CoV-2 infection. One entry per CDR3 protein results from TCRdb running MiXCR on the 5' RACE reads. The sample lists 75,000 to 90,000 distinct CDR3 sequences; roughly 13% were seen once. Input material: whole blood. The receptors were gathered from an adult who was a healthcare worker with PCR-confirmed SARS-CoV-2 infection or an uninfected control (not recorded which).

This clonotype came up many times. This chain uses TRBV7-9 with TRBJ2-2; 8 bases match TRBD1. CDR1 SEHNR and CDR2 FQNEAQ come from the germline V gene (reference sequence). This CDR3 region has 14 residues. V was clipped by 6 bases and J by 2 bases; unmatched bases: 2. The CDR3 DNA follows: TGTGCCAGCAGGGGACAGGAAAACACCGGGGAGCTGTTTTTT. It translates to CASRGQENTGELFF.

At least ten counts were recorded for this clonotype. The chain couples TRBV18 to TRBJ1-3; D possibly corresponds to TRBD1 (5 bases). The CDR3 extends over 15 amino acids. CDR1 is KGHSH and CDR2 is LQKENI in the germline V gene. Trimming shortened V by 3 bases and J by 1 base, and 10 bases separated the two germline ends. The CDR3 reads CASSPGWGSGNTIYF. Here the CDR3 DNA reads TGTGCCAGCTCACCGGGATGGGGGTCTGGAAACACCATATATTTT. Full variable domain (outside the CDR3, taken from reference TRBV18 and TRBJ1-3): NAGVMQNPRHLVRRRGQEARLRCSPMKGHSHVYWYRQLPEEGLKFMVYLQKENIIDESGMPKERFSAEFPKEGPSILRIQQVVRGDSAAYFCASSPGWGSGNTIYFGEGSWLTVV.

This clonotype was observed at least ten times. The chain carries TRBV28 and TRBJ1-1; D is uncertain. The germline gives CDR1 MDHEN, CDR2 SYDVKM. The CDR3 consists of 14 residues. The V and J ends lost 5 bases and 2 bases respectively, with 12 bases between them. CDR3 residues: CASSPGSSNTEAFF. As DNA, the CDR3 is TGTGCCAGCAGTCCCGGCTCGAGCAACACTGAAGCTTTCTTT.

This clonotype was observed a handful of times. The J gene is TRBJ2-2, the V gene TRBV7-9; 14 bases align to TRBD2. Trimming at V came to 2 bases and at J to 0 bases, leaving 5 bases not matched to a gene. Germline V CDR1 and CDR2: SEHNR, FQNEAQ (reference sequence). This CDR3 is 19 amino acids long. The CDR3 loop reads CASSLPGLAGGPNTGELFF. The CDR3 DNA follows: TGTGCCAGCAGCTTACCCGGACTAGCGGGAGGCCCGAACACCGGGGAGCTGTTTTTT.

This chain connects TRBV9 to TRBJ2-7; TRBD1 agrees at 7 bases. Trimming cost V 0 bases and J 5 bases; bases outside gene matches: 5. Germline V gives CDR1 SGDLS, CDR2 YYNGEE. The CDR3 spans 14 residues. The CDR3 sequence is CASSVGQGRDEQYF. DNA for the CDR3: TGTGCCAGCAGCGTAGGACAGGGAAGGGACGAGCAGTACTTC. Full variable domain (rest looked up from reference TRBV9 and TRBJ2-7): DSGVTQTPKHLITATGQRVTLRCSPRSGDLSVYWYQQSLDQGLQFLIQYYNGEERAKGNILERFSAQQFPDLHSELNLSSLELGDSALYFCASSVGQGRDEQYFGPGTRLTVT.

The rearrangement uses TRBV6-5 and TRBJ1-2; 9 nucleotides align to TRBD1. Trimming cost V 8 bases and J 3 bases; bases outside gene matches: 7. CDR3 size: 14 residues. CDR1 and CDR2 (germline): MNHEY, SVGAGI. The CDR3 coding sequence is TGTGCCAGCGCAGGACAGGGGTATGACTATGGCTACACCTTC. Its protein product is CASAGQGYDYGYTF.

This clonotype was recorded only once. V usage is TRBV25-1 and J usage is TRBJ2-3; D may match TRBD1 or TRBD2 (5 bases each). This CDR3 is built from 15 residues. CDR1 and CDR2 from the germline V gene are MGHDK and SYGVNS. V lost 2 bases and J 4 bases, leaving 13 bases between the germline ends. The CDR3 here is CASSEPGPMSDTQYF. The CDR3, as DNA: TGTGCCAGCAGTGAACCGGGACCCATGTCAGATACGCAGTATTTT.

V is TRBV28 and J is TRBJ2-3; 8 bases line up with TRBD2. The V gene's germline CDR1 is MDHEN and CDR2 SYDVKM. The CDR3 loop spans 12 amino acids. V lost 10 bases, J lost 3 bases, and 3 bases stayed unmatched. CDR3 loop: CATGGMTDTQYF. In DNA form, the CDR3 reads TGTGCCACGGGGGGGATGACAGATACGCAGTATTTT.

This clonotype was picked up many times. The rearrangement uses TRBV14 and TRBJ2-1, with D possibly called TRBD1 or TRBD2 (7 bases each). Between the trimmed V and J ends, which lost 1 base and 5 bases, there was a span of 12 bases. There are 15 residues in the CDR3. CDR1 and CDR2 (germline): SGHDN, FVKESK. CDR3 bases: TGTGCCAGCAGCCAAGCAGGGGGGGACCACAATGAGCAGTTCTTC. Amino acid sequence: CASSQAGGDHNEQFF.

This clonotype was seen repeatedly, ten times or more. The rearrangement links TRBV7-9 to TRBJ2-3, with a possible D match to TRBD1 (6 bases). CDR1 is SEHNR, CDR2 FQNEAQ, per germline (reference sequence). V was clipped by 6 bases and J by 0 bases, with 16 bases between them. The CDR3 extends over 16 amino acids. CDR3 region: CASRRTATSSTDTQYF. The CDR3 coding sequence is TGTGCCAGCAGACGGACAGCAACCTCTAGCACAGATACGCAGTATTTT.

This clonotype was seen a few times. This chain uses TRBV5-4 with TRBJ2-1; the D gene is possibly TRBD1 (5 bases). V lost 1 base, J lost 5 bases, and 13 bases lay in between. The CDR3 totals 15 residues. CDR1 SGHNT and CDR2 YYREEE come from the germline V gene (reference sequence). The CDR3 region has the DNA TGTGCCAGCAGCTTGCAGGGCTTCAAAAACAATGAGCAGTTCTTC. It specifies CASSLQGFKNNEQFF.

The rearrangement links TRBV7-9 to TRBJ2-5; D not resolved. Per the germline V gene, CDR1 is SEHNR and CDR2 is FQNEAQ (reference sequence). The CDR3 loop spans 13 amino acids. The V gene lost 3 bases and the J gene lost 3 bases, with 8 bases spanning the gap. DNA of the CDR3: TGTGCCAGCAGCTTGTCGCTTGAAGAGACCCAGTACTTC. Protein product: CASSLSLEETQYF.

A few counts support this clonotype. This chain links TRBV2 with TRBJ1-2; unclear D gene. Germline values: CDR1 SNHLY, CDR2 FYNNEI. The V gene lost 7 bases and the J gene lost 4 bases, with 10 bases spanning the gap. CDR3 size: 12 residues. The CDR3 coding sequence is TGTGCCAGCAACGGACCGATCTATGGCTACACCTTC. Encoded protein: CASNGPIYGYTF.

This clonotype showed up just once. The chain uses TRBV10-1 and TRBJ2-4; no clear D. Germline V CDR1 and CDR2: WNHNN, SYGVQD (reference sequence). The CDR3 runs to 12 residues. V was shortened by 4 bases and J by 6 bases, with 7 bases between the two germline ends. CDR3: CASSGSGNIQYF. In DNA, the CDR3 is TGCGCCAGCAGTGGGTCGGGAAACATTCAGTACTTC.

The rearrangement uses TRBV30 and TRBJ2-1; 7 bases line up with TRBD2. Germline V gene data show CDR1 as GTSNPN and CDR2 as SVGIG (reference sequence). The CDR3 is 12 amino acids. Germline trimming cut 2 bases from V and 10 bases from J; bases unmatched to any gene: 5. CDR3 DNA: TGTGCCTGGAGTAGTGCGGGAGTGGAGCAGTTCTTC. Translated, it gives CAWSSAGVEQFF.

The V and J genes are TRBV7-9 and TRBJ2-5; TRBD1 aligns across 8 bases. Germline loops: CDR1 SEHNR, CDR2 FQNEAQ (reference sequence). The length of the CDR3 is 14 residues. J gave up 4 bases and V 4 bases, and 5 bases lay outside the gene matches. The DNA of the CDR3 is TGTGCCAGCAGCTCTTTCGACAGGGGAGAGACCCAGTACTTC. This gives the protein CASSSFDRGETQYF.

The chain uses TRBV9 and TRBJ2-2, with D unresolved. V was shortened by 4 bases and J by 4 bases, with 5 bases between the two germline ends. The length of the CDR3 is 12 residues. Per the germline V gene, CDR1 is SGDLS and CDR2 is YYNGEE. The CDR3, as DNA: TGTGCCAGCAGCCCAACCACCGGGGAGCTGTTTTTT. The encoded protein is CASSPTTGELFF. The whole variable domain, remainder taken from reference TRBV9 and TRBJ2-2, is DSGVTQTPKHLITATGQRVTLRCSPRSGDLSVYWYQQSLDQGLQFLIQYYNGEERAKGNILERFSAQQFPDLHSELNLSSLELGDSALYFCASSPTTGELFFGEGSRLTVL.

This clonotype has a count of ten or more. V usage is TRBV28 and J usage is TRBJ2-6; no reliable D call. V lost 6 bases and J 0 bases, leaving 12 bases between the germline ends. The CDR3 sequence is 16 residues long. CDR1 and CDR2 from the germline V gene are MDHEN and SYDVKM. This CDR3 is CASSIKISSGANVLTF. CDR3 DNA sequence: TGTGCCAGCAGCATAAAGATTTCCTCTGGGGCCAACGTCCTGACTTTC.

This clonotype was seen at least ten times. The chain joins TRBV5-4 to TRBJ1-2; TRBD1 might be the D (5 bases). Trimming removed 2 bases from V and 2 bases from J, with 13 bases in between. CDR3 size: 15 residues. From germline, CDR1 is SGHNT and CDR2 YYREEE (reference sequence). CDR3 region: CASSLGGASNYGYTF. DNA for the CDR3: TGTGCCAGCAGCTTAGGAGGGGCCAGCAACTATGGCTACACCTTC. Using reference TRBV5-4 and TRBJ1-2 for the parts outside the CDR3, the full variable domain is ETGVTQSPTHLIKTRGQQVTLRCSSQSGHNTVSWYQQALGQGPQFIFQYYREEENGRGNFPPRFSGLQFPNYSSELNVNALELDDSALYLCASSLGGASNYGYTFGSGTRLTVV.

This chain links TRBV7-9 with TRBJ1-2, with TRBD1 as a possible D gene (5 bases). The germline V gene has CDR1 SEHNR and CDR2 FQNEAQ (reference sequence). V lost 1 base and J 4 bases, leaving 10 bases between the germline ends. The CDR3 is made up of 14 amino acids. As DNA, the CDR3 is TGTGCCAGCAGCTTAGATCAGGGTCTCTATGGCTACACCTTC. Translated, it gives CASSLDQGLYGYTF.

The chain has TRBV27 and TRBJ2-7, with 7 bases aligning to TRBD2. The V and J ends lost 0 bases and 7 bases, in that order; junction bases with no gene match: 12. The CDR3 is 16 residues long. Per germline, CDR1 MNHEY and CDR2 SMNVEV (reference sequence). The CDR3 loop reads CASSLSQRDWVREQYF. Here the CDR3 DNA reads TGTGCCAGCAGTTTATCCCAGCGGGATTGGGTAAGAGAGCAGTACTTC.

A few counts support this clonotype. This chain joins TRBV6-2 or TRBV6-3 and TRBJ1-2; TRBD1 agrees at 9 bases. The CDR3 length is 13 residues. After removal of 7 bases from V and 8 bases from J, the junction contained 8 bases not matched to a gene. Per germline, CDR1 MNHEY and CDR2 SVGEGT. CDR3 in DNA: TGTGCCAGCATTGGACAGGGGAGGAACGGCTACACCTTC. It codes for CASIGQGRNGYTF.

In its sample, this clonotype was seen many times. V gene TRBV12-3 or TRBV12-4 combines with J gene TRBJ1-1; D unresolved. This CDR3 has 13 residues. V was cut by 5 bases and J by 5 bases, with 12 bases left in between. In DNA, the CDR3 is TGTGCCAGCAGTATCACCCCCGGAACTGAAGCTTTCTTT. It yields the protein CASSITPGTEAFF.